This T cell receptor (beta chain) is from a study of cytomegalovirus exposure and HLA in healthy donors. About this clone: Its antigen is undetermined.

General study findings and limits: Reports showed the classifier diagnosing cytomegalovirus status with high specificity and sensitivity. One variant, a missense change in DCLRE1C, was linked in a later analysis to TCR beta V- and J-gene trimming. Cytomegalovirus association was listed for around 170 TCR beta chains.

Use of 60 Vbeta and 13 Jbeta primers characterized the PCR. The assay was immunoSEQ multiplex PCR, and TCRdb's table has in-frame clones only and misses some. The table shows some 170,000 clones, with 70% to 85% occurring only once. Deletions cut 5 bases from V and 8 bases from J, with 15 bases between. Germline-derived CDR1 and CDR2 are SEHNR and FQNEAQ (reference sequence). There are 13 residues in the CDR3. This receptor was obtained from a human donor in good health. This chain joins TRBV7-9 and TRBJ1-1; D is unresolved. The sample consisted of PBMCs. The CDR3 is CASSPGIRQEAFF. The CDR3 region has the DNA TGTGCCAGCAGCCCCGGGATACGGCAGGAAGCTTTCTTT. Full variable domain (outside the CDR3, taken from reference TRBV7-9 and TRBJ1-1): DTGVSQNPRHKITKRGQNVTFRCDPISEHNRLYWYRQTLGQGPEFLTYFQNEAQLEKSRLLSDRFSAERPKGSFSTLEIQRTEQGDSAMYLCASSPGIRQEAFFGQGTRLTVV.